The present entry profiles one T cell receptor (beta chain) with its context. The RNA, roughly 0.45 to 1 ug, was put through reverse transcription using random hexamers. By means of immunoSEQ multiplex PCR, TCR beta CDR3 spanning 54 Vbeta and 13 Jbeta underwent amplification. From the immunoSEQ multiplex PCR reads, TCRdb called clonotypes with MiXCR, one entry per CDR3 protein. This sample carries approximately 170,000 distinct CDR3 sequences, about 91% of them seen once, and the ten largest clones take more than 0.07%. This sample is drawn from a study of CD8 T cells in Susac syndrome. The study sequenced TCR beta in blood CD8+ and CD4+ T cells. The control group consisted of healthy donors matched for age and sex. The specimen sequenced was CD4+ T cells from PBMCs. The source is a human donor in good health.

This CDR3 reads CASSLAPRQIYGYTF. The CDR3 DNA is TGTGCCAGCAGTTTAGCGCCAAGACAGATCTATGGCTACACCTTC. This chain uses TRBV12-3 or TRBV12-4 with TRBJ1-2; TRBD1 is a possible D gene (5 bases). V was pared by 0 bases and J by 4 bases, with 12 bases between. The CDR3 length is 15 residues.